This T cell receptor (beta chain) is drawn from a study of blood T cell repertoires in COVID-19. Repertoires were generated with immunoSEQ multiplex PCR, while TCRdb's copy carries only in-frame clones and drops some. The repertoire consists of 150,000 to 200,000 clones, with more than 85% occurring once and the leading ten covering less than 2%. Seattle patients were enrolled while actively infected and followed longitudinally. V was pared by 6 bases and J by 0 bases, with 7 bases of the junction left unmatched. This CDR3 has 16 amino acids. Germline lookup yields CDR1 SGHVS and CDR2 FQNEAQ. V gene TRBV7-8 combines with J gene TRBJ1-4; TRBD1 agrees at 7 bases. The TCR was taken from a woman aged 55-75 years with COVID-19, enrolled during active disease. Sequenced sample: peripheral blood. The CDR3 loop reads CASRKGTAATNEKLFF. In DNA, the CDR3 is TGTGCCAGCAGAAAGGGGACAGCCGCAACTAATGAAAAACTGTTTTTT.